The present TCR beta chain was sequenced within a study of blood T cell repertoires in COVID-19. Looking at the study overall: Whether acute or convalescent, the COVID-19 samples came from the United States, Italy and Spain.

The V gene lost 7 bases and the J gene lost 0 bases, with 9 bases spanning the gap. Germline V gives CDR1 SEHNR, CDR2 FQNEAQ (reference sequence). The CDR3 length is 13 residues. Data came from immunoSEQ multiplex PCR; TCRdb stores just in-frame clones and leaves some out. This sample has some 360,000 clones, with 80% to 90% found just once. The TCR originated in a woman between 55 and 75 years old with COVID-19, enrolled during active disease. The sequencing sample was made of peripheral blood. This sequence joins TRBV7-9 and TRBJ1-1; no reliable D call. The CDR3 is CASTPVLNTEAFF. Here the CDR3 DNA reads TGTGCCAGCACCCCAGTTTTGAACACTGAAGCTTTCTTT.